Listed below are T cell receptor beta chains from one sample, sequenced in a study of blood T cell repertoires in COVID-19. Method: immunoSEQ multiplex PCR; TCRdb's copy keeps in-frame clones and lacks some. The sample holds approximately 160,000 clones, approximately 90% seen once. Sequenced sample: peripheral blood. These receptors were obtained from a man aged 50-60 years with acute or convalescent COVID-19. Both conserved end residues are part of each CDR3. A D gene is named only where the DNA matches it firmly. Only some rows state a clone size, as once, few, many or a class for expanded clones.

TRBJ2-3,TRBV18,NA,17,TRBD2,TGTGCCAGCTCACAGGGACTAGCGGGACGAGGGGGAGATACGCAGTATTTT,CASSQGLAGRGGDTQYF
TRBJ1-5,TRBV2,few,14,NA,TGTGCCAGCAGTGAGGAGGCTAGCAATCAGCCCCAGCATTTT,CASSEEASNQPQHF
TRBJ2-1,TRBV4-1,NA,14,TRBD2,TGCGCCAGCAGCCAAGATCCGGCGGGAGGCGAGCAGTTCTTC,CASSQDPAGGEQFF
TRBJ1-5,TRBV19,NA,13,TRBD1,TGTGCCAGTAGGGGACAGCGGAATCAGCCCCAGCATTTT,CASRGQRNQPQHF
TRBJ2-3,TRBV15,NA,15,TRBD2,TGTGCCACCAGCAGAGGGGCCGGGGGAGGGGATACGCAGTATTTT,CATSRGAGGGDTQYF
TRBJ2-1,TRBV7-7,NA,15,TRBD2,TGTGCCAGCAGCGCGGGACTAGCGGGAGGCAATGAGCAGTTCTTC,CASSAGLAGGNEQFF
TRBJ2-2,TRBV7-2,NA,14,TRBD2,TGTGCCAGCAGCAGGCGGGGGATCACCGGGGAGCTGTTTTTT,CASSRRGITGELFF
TRBJ1-4,TRBV4-2,NA,15,TRBD1,TGTGCCAGCAGCCCATACCGGGACAGTAATGAAAAACTGTTTTTT,CASSPYRDSNEKLFF
TRBJ2-5,TRBV7-9,NA,15,NA,TGTGCCAGCAGCTTGACGATAGACTTCCAAGAGACCCAGTACTTC,CASSLTIDFQETQYF
TRBJ2-5,TRBV30,NA,15,NA,TGTGCCTGGAGTGTAGGGGGGGCGCGAGGGGAGACCCAGTACTTC,CAWSVGGARGETQYF
TRBJ2-3,TRBV28,NA,14,TRBD2,TGTGCCGGCAATAGCGGGGGGCTGACAGATACGCAGTATTTT,CAGNSGGLTDTQYF
TRBJ2-1,TRBV5-1,few,13,NA,TGCGCCAGCAGCGCGGGGCATAGGGATGAGCAGTTCTTC,CASSAGHRDEQFF
TRBJ2-5,TRBV25-1,NA,17,NA,TGTGCCAGCAGTGAAACATGGCAGGGGAATTACGAAGAGACCCAGTACTTC,CASSETWQGNYEETQYF
TRBJ2-3,TRBV27,NA,17,NA,TGTGCCAGCCGTAGCGTGAGTGTGAGAGACCACACAGATACGCAGTATTTT,CASRSVSVRDHTDTQYF
TRBJ2-7,TRBV10-3,NA,12,NA,TGTGCCATCAGTGAAGCCTCCTACGAGCAGTACTTC,CAISEASYEQYF
TRBJ1-2,TRBV6-5,NA,15,NA,TGTGCCAGCAGTTACAACAGAGCCGGTAACTATGGCTACACCTTC,CASSYNRAGNYGYTF
TRBJ2-2,TRBV2,NA,11,NA,TGTGCCAGCAGGGGAGCCGGGGAGCTGTTTTTT,CASRGAGELFF
TRBJ2-1,TRBV19,NA,15,NA,TGTGCCAGTAGTATTGACTATTCTTCCTACAATGAGCAGTTCTTC,CASSIDYSSYNEQFF
TRBJ1-4,TRBV21-1,NA,20,NA,TGTGCCAGCAGCAAAGCGCTTCTTGGATGGCTATCACAGGGGGCTGGAAAACTGTTTTTT,CASSKALLGWLSQGAGKLFF
TRBJ2-2,TRBV19,NA,15,NA,TGTGCCAGTAGTATAACGGGGGTTCACACCGGGGAGCTGTTTTTT,CASSITGVHTGELFF
TRBJ2-2,TRBV18,once,15,NA,TGTGCCAGCTCACCACGACAGCTCGGGCCCGGGGAGCTGTTTTTT,CASSPRQLGPGELFF
TRBJ1-2,TRBV6-4,NA,15,NA,TGTGCCAGCAGTCATGACGGCGGGGGCGGATATGGCTACACCTTC,CASSHDGGGGYGYTF
TRBJ2-7,TRBV10-3,NA,17,TRBD2,TGTGCCATCAGTGAGGTTTTAAGCGGGAGGGCCGAATACGAGCAGTACTTC,CAISEVLSGRAEYEQYF
TRBJ2-2,TRBV7-9,NA,17,TRBD2,TGTGCCAGCAGGGCCCGGGCGGGGCTAGCGGACACCGGGGAGCTGTTTTTT,CASRARAGLADTGELFF
TRBJ2-2,TRBV27,NA,15,TRBD1,TGTGCCAGCAGTCAAGGGACAGCGAACACCGGGGAGCTGTTTTTT,CASSQGTANTGELFF
TRBJ2-6,TRBV7-6,NA,18,NA,TGTGCCAGCAGCTTAGAAGGGACTCCAACGCCTGGGGCCAACGTCCTGACTTTC,CASSLEGTPTPGANVLTF
TRBJ1-4,TRBV27,NA,14,TRBD1,TGTGCCAGCAGCCCGGACAGGCTTAATGAAAAACTGTTTTTT,CASSPDRLNEKLFF
TRBJ2-2,TRBV30,NA,22,TRBD2,TGTGCCTGGAGTGCCCCGCCGGATTGGGGCGGGAGGGGGTCATCGAACACCGGGGAGCTGTTTTTT,CAWSAPPDWGGRGSSNTGELFF
TRBJ2-5,TRBV18,NA,15,TRBD1,TGTGCCAGCTCACCACCCGGGACAGGAGAAGAGACCCAGTACTTC,CASSPPGTGEETQYF
TRBJ2-2,TRBV10-3,NA,13,NA,TGTGCCATCAGTGAGTCTAGCGTCGGGGAGCTGTTTTTT,CAISESSVGELFF
TRBJ1-5,TRBV19,NA,14,NA,TGTGCCAGTAGTAGCCCGGCGGGGACTCAGCCCCAGCATTTT,CASSSPAGTQPQHF
TRBJ1-4,TRBV5-3,NA,15,NA,TGTGCCAGAAGCCCCGGGGAGGCCGCTAATGAAAAACTGTTTTTT,CARSPGEAANEKLFF
TRBJ2-1,TRBV4-2,NA,15,TRBD2,TGTGCCAGCAACTCACTAGCGGGAGAAGAGAATGAGCAGTTCTTC,CASNSLAGEENEQFF
TRBJ1-1,TRBV7-2,NA,14,NA,TGTGCCAGCAGCTTAGGAGGGGGAGTTACTGAAGCTTTCTTT,CASSLGGGVTEAFF
TRBJ2-2,TRBV4-2,NA,17,TRBD2,TGTGCCAGCGAACAGGGAGGACTAGCGGGAGTCACCGGGGAGCTGTTTTTT,CASEQGGLAGVTGELFF
TRBJ2-3,TRBV5-1,NA,15,TRBD2,TGCGCCAGCAGCTCGGGACTAGCGGCGGGGGATACGCAGTATTTT,CASSSGLAAGDTQYF
TRBJ1-5,TRBV27,NA,16,TRBD1,TGTGCCAGCAGCGGATGGACAGGGGGAATCAATCAGCCCCAGCATTTT,CASSGWTGGINQPQHF
TRBJ1-5,TRBV27,NA,14,NA,TGTGCCAGCAGTTTACGGGGGGAGTATCAGCCCCAGCATTTT,CASSLRGEYQPQHF
TRBJ2-5,TRBV5-5,NA,16,NA,TGTGCCAGCAGCTTGGATGTCACCTTGAGAGGGGAGACCCAGTACTTC,CASSLDVTLRGETQYF
TRBJ2-2,TRBV5-4,NA,14,NA,TGTGCCAGCAGTGGGCAGGGCGGCACCGGGGAGCTGTTTTTT,CASSGQGGTGELFF
TRBJ2-7,TRBV19,NA,15,NA,TGTGCCACCCACCCCCCAGGTCGCGGGGTCTACGAGCAGTACTTC,CATHPPGRGVYEQYF
TRBJ1-1,TRBV9,once,15,NA,TGTGCCAGCAGCTTTGGACAGAGCATGAACACTGAAGCTTTCTTT,CASSFGQSMNTEAFF
TRBJ2-3,TRBV9,NA,15,NA,TGTGCCAGCAGCGTAAAGAACAGCTTCGGCGATACGCAGTATTTT,CASSVKNSFGDTQYF
TRBJ2-4,TRBV10-3,NA,15,NA,TGTGCCATCAGTGAGTCGAGTGTAGCCAAAAACATTCAGTACTTC,CAISESSVAKNIQYF
TRBJ2-3,TRBV24-1,NA,13,NA,TGTGCCACCAGTGATCCGGGCACAGATACGCAGTATTTT,CATSDPGTDTQYF
TRBJ2-3,TRBV28,few,16,TRBD1,TGTGCCAGCAGTCTCCTAGGACAGGGGGATACTGATACGCAGTATTTT,CASSLLGQGDTDTQYF
TRBJ2-2,TRBV9,NA,17,TRBD1,TGTGCCAGCAGCGTAGCTGGCACAGGGGATATTCGTGGGGAGCTGTTTTTT,CASSVAGTGDIRGELFF
TRBJ1-3,TRBV18,NA,15,NA,TGTGCCAGCTCACCACCGGTCGGACTAGGAAACACCATATATTTT,CASSPPVGLGNTIYF
TRBJ2-3,TRBV11-2,NA,19,TRBD2,TGTGCCAGCAGCATCCAACTAGCGGGACCCCCCGCGGGCACAGATACGCAGTATTTT,CASSIQLAGPPAGTDTQYF
TRBJ1-3,TRBV7-2,NA,16,TRBD1,TGTGCCAGCAGCAAGACGGGACAGCTCTCTGGAAACACCATATATTTT,CASSKTGQLSGNTIYF
TRBJ2-7,TRBV20-1,NA,13,TRBD1,TGCAGTGCTAGTGCGACAGGGGCAAGAGAGCAGTACTTC,CSASATGAREQYF
TRBJ2-5,TRBV7-2,NA,14,NA,TGTGCCAGCAGCCCGCGGGACGGACAAGAGACCCAGTACTTC,CASSPRDGQETQYF
TRBJ2-5,TRBV18,NA,15,TRBD1,TGTGCCAGCTCACCTCAGCGGACAGGGAAAGAGACCCAGTACTTC,CASSPQRTGKETQYF
TRBJ1-6,TRBV5-4,NA,17,NA,TGTGCCAGCAGCTTGGGGACCCGGGGGGCCATAAATTCACCCCTCCACTTT,CASSLGTRGAINSPLHF
TRBJ1-2,TRBV5-8,NA,15,NA,TGTGCCAGCAGCTTAATCGACCTAGGTGGCGGAGGCTACACCTTC,CASSLIDLGGGGYTF
TRBJ2-1,TRBV15,NA,14,NA,TGTGCCACCAGCAAATCGGGGTCAAACAATGAGCAGTTCTTC,CATSKSGSNNEQFF